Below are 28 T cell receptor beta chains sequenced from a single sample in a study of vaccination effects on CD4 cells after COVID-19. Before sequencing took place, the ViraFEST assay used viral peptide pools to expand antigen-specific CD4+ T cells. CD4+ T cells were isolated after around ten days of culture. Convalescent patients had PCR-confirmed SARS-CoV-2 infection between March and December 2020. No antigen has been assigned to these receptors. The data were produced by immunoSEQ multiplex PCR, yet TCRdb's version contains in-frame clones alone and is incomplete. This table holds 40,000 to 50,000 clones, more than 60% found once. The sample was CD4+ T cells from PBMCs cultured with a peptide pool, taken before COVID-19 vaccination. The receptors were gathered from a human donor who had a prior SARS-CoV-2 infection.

CDR3 bases: TGCGCCAGCAGCTTGGTATACAGGTCCTACGAGCAGTACTTC. Its protein product is CASSLVYRSYEQYF. The genes are TRBV5-1 and TRBJ2-7; TRBD1 might be the D (5 bases). The germline V gene encodes CDR1 SGHRS and CDR2 YFSETQ. The CDR3 extends over 14 amino acids. V lost 0 bases, J lost 1 base, and 8 bases lay in between.

CDR3 in DNA: TGTGCCAGCAGTGAGTGGCAGGGGGCGCGAGGCTACACCTTC. Protein: CASSEWQGARGYTF. The rearrangement links TRBV2 to TRBJ1-2, with 8 positions matching TRBD1. Germline V gene sequence: CDR1 SNHLY, CDR2 FYNNEI. Germline trimming cut 3 bases from V and 8 bases from J; bases unmatched to any gene: 8. This CDR3 has 14 residues. Together with reference TRBV2 and TRBJ1-2, the CDR3 gives the full variable domain: EPEVTQTPSHQVTQMGQEVILRCVPISNHLYFYWYRQILGQKVEFLVSFYNNEISEKSEIFDDQFSVERPDGSNFTLKIRSTKLEDSAMYFCASSEWQGARGYTFGSGTRLTVV.

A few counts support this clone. The CDR3 sequence is CASSSDGTDTQYF. The CDR3 DNA reads TGTGCCAGCAGTTCCGACGGCACAGATACGCAGTATTTT. The V call is TRBV6-5, the J call TRBJ2-3, with D hard to call. V dropped 4 bases and J dropped 1 base, with 6 bases sitting between them. Looked up from germline, CDR1 is MNHEY and CDR2 is SVGAGI. CDR3 length equals 13 residues.

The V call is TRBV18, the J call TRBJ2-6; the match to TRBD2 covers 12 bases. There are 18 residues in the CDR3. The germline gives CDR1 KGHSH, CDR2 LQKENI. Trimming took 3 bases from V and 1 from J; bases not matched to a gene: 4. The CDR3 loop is CASSPLAGGTSGANVLTF. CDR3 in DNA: TGTGCCAGCTCACCTCTAGCGGGGGGGACTTCTGGGGCCAACGTCCTGACTTTC.

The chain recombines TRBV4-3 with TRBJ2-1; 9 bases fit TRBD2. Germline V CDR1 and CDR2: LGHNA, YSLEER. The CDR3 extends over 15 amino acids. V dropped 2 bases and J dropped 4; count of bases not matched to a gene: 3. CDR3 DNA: TGCGCCAGCAGCCAACTAGCGGGATATTACAATGAGCAGTTCTTC. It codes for CASSQLAGYYNEQFF.

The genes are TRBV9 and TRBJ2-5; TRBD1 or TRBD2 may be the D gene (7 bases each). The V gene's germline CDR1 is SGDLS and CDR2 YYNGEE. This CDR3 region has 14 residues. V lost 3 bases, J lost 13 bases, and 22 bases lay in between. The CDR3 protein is CASSAGGQWDYPYF. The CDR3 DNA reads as TGTGCCAGCAGCGCGGGGGGACAGTGGGATTACCCGTACTTC.

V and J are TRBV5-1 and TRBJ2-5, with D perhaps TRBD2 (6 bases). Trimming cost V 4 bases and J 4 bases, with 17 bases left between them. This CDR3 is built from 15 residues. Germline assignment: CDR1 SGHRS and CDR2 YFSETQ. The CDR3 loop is CASSPDWGDIETQYF. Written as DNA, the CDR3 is TGCGCCAGCAGCCCTGATTGGGGGGATATAGAGACCCAGTACTTC.

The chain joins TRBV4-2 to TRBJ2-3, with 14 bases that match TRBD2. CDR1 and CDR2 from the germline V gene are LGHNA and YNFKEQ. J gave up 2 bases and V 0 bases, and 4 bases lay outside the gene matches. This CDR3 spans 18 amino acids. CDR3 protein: CASSQDRLAGGPTDTQYF. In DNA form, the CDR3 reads TGTGCCAGCAGCCAAGATCGACTAGCGGGGGGGCCCACAGATACGCAGTATTTT.

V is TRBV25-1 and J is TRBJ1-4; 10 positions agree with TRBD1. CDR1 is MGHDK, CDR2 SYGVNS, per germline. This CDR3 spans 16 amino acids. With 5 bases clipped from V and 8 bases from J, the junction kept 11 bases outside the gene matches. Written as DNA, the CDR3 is TGTGCCAGCAGTCCCCATGGGACAGGGGCTCGGGAAAAACTGTTTTTT. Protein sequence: CASSPHGTGAREKLFF.

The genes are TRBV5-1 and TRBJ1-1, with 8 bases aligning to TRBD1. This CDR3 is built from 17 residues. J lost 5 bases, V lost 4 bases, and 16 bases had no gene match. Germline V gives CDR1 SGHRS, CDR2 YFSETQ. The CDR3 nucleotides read TGCGCCAGCAGCGAACGGACAGGGAGTATTGTGGGGACTGAAGCTTTCTTT. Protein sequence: CASSERTGSIVGTEAFF. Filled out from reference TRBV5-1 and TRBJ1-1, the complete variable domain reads KAGVTQTPRYLIKTRGQQVTLSCSPISGHRSVSWYQQTPGQGLQFLFEYFSETQRNKGNFPGRFSGRQFSNSRSEMNVSTLELGDSALYLCASSERTGSIVGTEAFFGQGTRLTVV.

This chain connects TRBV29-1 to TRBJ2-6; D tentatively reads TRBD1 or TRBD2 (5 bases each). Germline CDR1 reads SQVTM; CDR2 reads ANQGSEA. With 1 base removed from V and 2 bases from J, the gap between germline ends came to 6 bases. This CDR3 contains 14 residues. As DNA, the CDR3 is TGCAGCGTTGAAGGGGGGACTGGGGCCAACGTCCTGACTTTC. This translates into CSVEGGTGANVLTF.

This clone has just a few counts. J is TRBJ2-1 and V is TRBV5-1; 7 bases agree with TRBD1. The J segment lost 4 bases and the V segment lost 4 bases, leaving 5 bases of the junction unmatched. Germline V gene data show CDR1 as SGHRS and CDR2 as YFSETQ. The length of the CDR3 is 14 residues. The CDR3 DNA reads TGCGCCAGCAGCCCAGGGACAGTATACAATGAGCAGTTCTTC. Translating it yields CASSPGTVYNEQFF.

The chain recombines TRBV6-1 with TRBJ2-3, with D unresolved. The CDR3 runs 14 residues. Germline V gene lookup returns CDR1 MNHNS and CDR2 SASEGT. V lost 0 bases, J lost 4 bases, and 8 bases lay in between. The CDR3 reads CASSEAPFPDTQYF. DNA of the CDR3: TGTGCCAGCAGTGAAGCTCCATTTCCAGATACGCAGTATTTT.

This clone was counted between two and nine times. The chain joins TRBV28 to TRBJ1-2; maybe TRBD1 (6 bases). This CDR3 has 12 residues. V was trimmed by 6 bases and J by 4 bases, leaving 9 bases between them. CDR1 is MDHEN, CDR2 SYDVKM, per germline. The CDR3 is CASRLQGYGYTF. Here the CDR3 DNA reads TGTGCCAGCAGACTACAGGGCTATGGCTACACCTTC.

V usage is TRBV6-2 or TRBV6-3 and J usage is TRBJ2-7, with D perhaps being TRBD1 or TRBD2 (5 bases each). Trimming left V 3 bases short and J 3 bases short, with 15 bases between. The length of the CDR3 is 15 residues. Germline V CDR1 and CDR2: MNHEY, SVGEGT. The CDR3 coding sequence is TGTGCCAGCAGTTATCTGGGCGCAGGGAGCTACGAGCAGTACTTC. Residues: CASSYLGAGSYEQYF.

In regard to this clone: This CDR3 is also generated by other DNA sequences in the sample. CDR3 nucleotides: TGTGCCAGCAGCCTTGGGGGATCCCAAGAGACCCAGTACTTC. Its translation is CASSLGGSQETQYF. The chain carries TRBV11-3 and TRBJ2-5; TRBD1 or TRBD2 may be the D gene (5 bases each). In germline, CDR1 is SGHNT, CDR2 YENEEA. The CDR3 is 14 residues long. V lost 5 bases and J 1 base, leaving 11 bases between the germline ends.

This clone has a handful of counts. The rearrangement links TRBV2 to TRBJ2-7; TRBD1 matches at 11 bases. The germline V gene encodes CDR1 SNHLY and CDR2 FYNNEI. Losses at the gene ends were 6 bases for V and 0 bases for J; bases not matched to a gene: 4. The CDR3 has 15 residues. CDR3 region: CASRGDRGVSYEQYF. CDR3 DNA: TGTGCCAGCAGGGGGGACAGGGGGGTCTCCTACGAGCAGTACTTC.

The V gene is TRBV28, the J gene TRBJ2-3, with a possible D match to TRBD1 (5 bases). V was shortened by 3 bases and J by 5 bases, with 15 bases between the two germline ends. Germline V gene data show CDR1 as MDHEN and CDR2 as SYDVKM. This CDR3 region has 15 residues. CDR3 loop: CASSFLSGYGDTQYF. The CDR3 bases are TGTGCCAGCAGTTTTTTGTCAGGGTACGGAGATACGCAGTATTTT.

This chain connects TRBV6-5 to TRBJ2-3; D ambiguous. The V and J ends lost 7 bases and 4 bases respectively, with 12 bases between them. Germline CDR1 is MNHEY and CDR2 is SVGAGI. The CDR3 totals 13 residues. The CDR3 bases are TGTGCCAGCAAGGACGTCACCGCAGATACGCAGTATTTT. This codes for CASKDVTADTQYF.

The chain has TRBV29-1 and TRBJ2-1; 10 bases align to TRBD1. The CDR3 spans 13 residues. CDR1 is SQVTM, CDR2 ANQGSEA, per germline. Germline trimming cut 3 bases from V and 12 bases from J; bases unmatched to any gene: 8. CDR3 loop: CSVDRDRGQVQFF. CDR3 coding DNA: TGCAGCGTTGACCGGGACAGGGGTCAAGTGCAGTTCTTC.

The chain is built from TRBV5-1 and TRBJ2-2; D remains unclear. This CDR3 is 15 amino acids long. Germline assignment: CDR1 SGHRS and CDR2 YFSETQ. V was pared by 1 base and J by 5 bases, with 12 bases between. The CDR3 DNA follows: TGCGCCAGCAGCTTGAATCCAGTTGGAACCGGGGAGCTGTTTTTT. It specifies CASSLNPVGTGELFF.

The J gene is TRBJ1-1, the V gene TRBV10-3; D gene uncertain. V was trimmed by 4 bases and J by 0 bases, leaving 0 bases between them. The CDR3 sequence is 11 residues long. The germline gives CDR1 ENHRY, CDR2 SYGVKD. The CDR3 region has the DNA TGTGCCATCAGTGTGAACACTGAAGCTTTCTTT. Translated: CAISVNTEAFF.

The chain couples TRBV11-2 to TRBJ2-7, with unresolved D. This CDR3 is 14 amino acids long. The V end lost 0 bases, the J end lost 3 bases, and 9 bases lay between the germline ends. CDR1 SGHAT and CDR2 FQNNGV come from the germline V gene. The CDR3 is CASSLELQSYEQYF. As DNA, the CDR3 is TGTGCCAGCAGCTTAGAGCTTCAAAGCTACGAGCAGTACTTC.

CDR3 coding DNA: TGCGCCAGCAGTGAGTCGGCAATAGCCCTAGCCTACGAGCAGTACTTC. Its translation is CASSESAIALAYEQYF. The V call is TRBV10-1, the J call TRBJ2-7; no firm D call. The CDR3 extends over 16 amino acids. Trimming left V 0 bases short and J 2 bases short, with 14 bases between. The germline gives CDR1 WNHNN, CDR2 SYGVQD (reference sequence).

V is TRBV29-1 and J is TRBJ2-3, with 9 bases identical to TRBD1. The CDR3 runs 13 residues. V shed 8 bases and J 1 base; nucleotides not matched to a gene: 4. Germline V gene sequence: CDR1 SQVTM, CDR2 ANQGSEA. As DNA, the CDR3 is TGCAGCTTTCGACAGGGGGGCACAGATACGCAGTATTTT. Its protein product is CSFRQGGTDTQYF.

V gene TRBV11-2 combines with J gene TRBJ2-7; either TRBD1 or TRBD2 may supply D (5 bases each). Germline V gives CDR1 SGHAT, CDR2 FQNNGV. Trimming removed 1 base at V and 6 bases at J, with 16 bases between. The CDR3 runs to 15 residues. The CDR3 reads CASSLAATRGAEQYF. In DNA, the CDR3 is TGTGCCAGCAGCTTAGCGGCGACCCGAGGGGCCGAGCAGTACTTC. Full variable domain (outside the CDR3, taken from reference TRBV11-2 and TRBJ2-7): EAGVAQSPRYKIIEKRQSVAFWCNPISGHATLYWYQQILGQGPKLLIQFQNNGVVDDSQLPKDRFSAERLKGVDSTLKIQPAKLEDSAVYLCASSLAATRGAEQYFGPGTRLTVT.

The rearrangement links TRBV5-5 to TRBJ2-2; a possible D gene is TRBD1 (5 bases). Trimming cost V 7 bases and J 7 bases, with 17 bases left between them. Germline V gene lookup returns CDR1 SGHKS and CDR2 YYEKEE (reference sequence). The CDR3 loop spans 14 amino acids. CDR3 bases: TGTGCCAGCCGAACAGGCACCACCCTCGGGGAGCTGTTTTTT. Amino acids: CASRTGTTLGELFF.

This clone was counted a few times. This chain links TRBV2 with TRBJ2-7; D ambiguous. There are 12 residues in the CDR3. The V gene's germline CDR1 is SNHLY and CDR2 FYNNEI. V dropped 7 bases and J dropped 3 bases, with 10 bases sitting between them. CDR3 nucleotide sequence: TGTGCCAGCAACCTGGGGAACTACGAGCAGTACTTC. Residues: CASNLGNYEQYF.